The 20 T cell receptor beta chains listed next were all sequenced from one sample in a study of blood T cell repertoires in COVID-19. Sequencing was performed with immunoSEQ multiplex PCR; in TCRdb, only in-frame clones are kept and a portion is missing. This table holds about 210,000 clones, approximately 78% found once. The specimen was peripheral blood. The receptor source for this set is a woman aged 70 to 79 with COVID-19, enrolled during active disease.

This clone appeared a few times. The chain has TRBV3-1 (or the pseudogene TRBV3-2) and TRBJ1-5, with 10 bases matching TRBD1. J was trimmed by 7 bases and V by 3 bases; bases with no gene match: 3. Looked up from germline, CDR1 is LGHDT and CDR2 is YNNKEL (reference sequence). This CDR3 comprises 14 residues. The CDR3 loop reads CASSHPGQGQPQHF. In DNA, the CDR3 is TGTGCCAGCAGCCATCCGGGACAGGGGCAGCCCCAGCATTTT.

Concerning this clone itself: Other nucleotide sequences from this sample produce the same CDR3. The chain recombines TRBV5-6 with TRBJ2-7, with 10 bases fitting TRBD1. V lost 4 bases and J lost 1; bases outside the gene matches: 5. Germline lookup yields CDR1 SGHDT and CDR2 YYEEEE. CDR3 length equals 15 residues. CDR3 region: CASSPGQGLSYEQYF. The CDR3 coding sequence is TGTGCCAGCAGCCCGGGACAGGGGCTGTCCTACGAGCAGTACTTC.

V and J are TRBV5-1 and TRBJ2-2; tentative D call: TRBD1 (6 bases). The germline CDR1 and CDR2 sequences are SGHRS and YFSETQ. V lost 4 bases and J 6 bases, leaving 19 bases between the germline ends. CDR3 size: 16 residues. CDR3 DNA sequence: TGCGCCAGCAGCCCCCGAGACAGGACCCCATCCGGGGAGCTGTTTTTT. This encodes CASSPRDRTPSGELFF.

The rearrangement joins TRBV5-1 to TRBJ1-3, with D tentatively TRBD1 (6 bases). The CDR3 has 16 amino acids. Trimming pared 6 bases from V and 0 bases from J, leaving 16 bases between. CDR1 SGHRS and CDR2 YFSETQ come from the germline V gene. This CDR3 is CASTLTGTDSGNTIYF. In DNA, the CDR3 is TGCGCCAGCACACTCACAGGGACCGACTCTGGAAACACCATATATTTT.

The CDR3 loop is CASSIPPGLNTGELFF. The CDR3 DNA reads TGTGCCAGCAGCATACCACCGGGACTTAACACCGGGGAGCTGTTTTTT. V and J are TRBV5-5 and TRBJ2-2, with D maybe TRBD2 (6 bases). Germline CDR1 reads SGHKS; CDR2 reads YYEKEE (reference sequence). The CDR3 totals 16 residues. Trimming removed 4 bases at V and 2 bases at J, with 15 bases between.

The rearrangement links TRBV7-9 to TRBJ2-2; D remains ambiguous. The CDR3 spans 15 residues. The germline CDR1 and CDR2 sequences are SEHNR and FQNEAQ (reference sequence). V dropped 0 bases and J dropped 1 base, with 6 bases sitting between them. DNA of the CDR3: TGTGCCAGCAGCTTAGCGTCAGGGAACACCGGGGAGCTGTTTTTT. This encodes CASSLASGNTGELFF.

The chain is built from TRBV19 and TRBJ2-7; D may be TRBD2 (5 bases). Germline values: CDR1 LNHDA, CDR2 SQIVND (reference sequence). V was cut by 3 bases and J by 0 bases, with 12 bases left in between. This CDR3 contains 15 residues. This CDR3 reads CASSIGGPYSYEQYF. In DNA, the CDR3 is TGTGCCAGTAGTATCGGCGGGCCATACTCCTACGAGCAGTACTTC.

This chain uses TRBV5-1 with TRBJ2-5; possible D gene TRBD2, 5 bases. V was clipped by 4 bases and J by 1 base, with 11 bases between them. The CDR3 contains 14 residues. Germline V gene lookup returns CDR1 SGHRS and CDR2 YFSETQ. For the CDR3, the DNA is TGCGCCAGCAGCCTTGACGGAGGCCAAGAGACCCAGTACTTC. Its protein is CASSLDGGQETQYF.

On this clone itself: Germline and junction disagree at one end, which may indicate a read error. The rearrangement joins TRBV29-1 to TRBJ1-2; D gene unclear. CDR3 length: 8 residues. In germline, CDR1 is SQVTM, CDR2 ANQGSEA. CDR3 nucleotide sequence: TGCAGCGTGCCCCCGGGTTTCTTC. It codes for CSVPPGFF.

The chain couples TRBV19 to TRBJ1-1; possibly TRBD1 for D (5 bases). Germline loops: CDR1 LNHDA, CDR2 SQIVND (reference sequence). V was pared by 4 bases and J by 3 bases, with 18 bases between. This CDR3 comprises 16 residues. For the CDR3, the DNA is TGTGCCAGTAGTAGAGGGACGGGGAGGTCAGACACTGAAGCTTTCTTT. Translating it yields CASSRGTGRSDTEAFF.

V gene TRBV7-3 combines with J gene TRBJ2-1; D might be TRBD2 (6 bases). Germline V CDR1 and CDR2: SGHTA, FQGTGA. V lost 5 bases, J lost 2 bases, and 16 bases lay in between. The CDR3 spans 16 residues. The CDR3 bases are TGTGCCAGCAGCAAAGGGACTGGACGCCCCTACAATGAGCAGTTCTTC. It codes for CASSKGTGRPYNEQFF.

V gene TRBV4-1 combines with J gene TRBJ2-7; D is uncertain. This CDR3 spans 15 amino acids. Trimming took 1 base from V and 2 from J, leaving 12 bases between them. Germline V lookup: CDR1 MGHRA, CDR2 YSYEKL. CDR3 amino acids: CASSQVGQATYEQYF. DNA of the CDR3: TGCGCCAGCAGCCAAGTAGGCCAGGCGACCTACGAGCAGTACTTC.

The chain uses TRBV4-3 and TRBJ2-1; 7 bases are shared with TRBD2. This CDR3 region has 18 residues. Trimming cost V 0 bases and J 5 bases; bases outside gene matches: 13. Germline CDR1 is LGHNA and CDR2 is YSLEER. This CDR3 is CASSQDLGLAENNNEQFF. In nucleotides, the CDR3 is TGCGCCAGCAGCCAAGATCTAGGGCTAGCGGAGAACAACAATGAGCAGTTCTTC.

The gene calls are TRBV7-9 and TRBJ1-2; maybe TRBD1 (5 bases). V shed 3 bases and J shed 5 bases, with 10 bases lying between them. Germline values: CDR1 SEHNR, CDR2 FQNEAQ (reference sequence). The CDR3 extends over 13 amino acids. CDR3 in DNA: TGTGCCAGCAGCTTCGAGACAGTTTATGGCTACACCTTC. It yields the protein CASSFETVYGYTF.

The V and J genes are TRBV6-5 and TRBJ2-7; 11 positions agree with TRBD2. Germline V gene sequence: CDR1 MNHEY, CDR2 SVGAGI. The V and J ends lost 5 bases and 2 bases, in that order; junction bases with no gene match: 2. This CDR3 contains 14 residues. CDR3 coding DNA: TGTGCCAGCAGTAAGACTAGCGGGACCTACGAGCAGTACTTC. Translating gives CASSKTSGTYEQYF.

This rearrangement joins TRBV5-4 to TRBJ1-1, with D possibly matching TRBD1 (6 bases). Germline loops: CDR1 SGHNT, CDR2 YYREEE (reference sequence). The V end was cut by 3 bases, the J end by 0 bases, with 12 bases between. CDR3 length equals 15 residues. The CDR3 region is CASSSTQGMNTEAFF. Written as DNA, the CDR3 is TGTGCCAGCAGCTCAACACAGGGTATGAACACTGAAGCTTTCTTT.

The DNA for the CDR3 is TGTGCCAGCAGTGAAGTTCGGGAGAACTATGGCTACACCTTC. Translation: CASSEVRENYGYTF. The chain employs TRBV6-1 and TRBJ1-2; D unresolved. The V gene lost 1 base and the J gene lost 2 bases, with 8 bases spanning the gap. CDR3 length: 14 amino acids. Germline CDR1 MNHNS, CDR2 SASEGT.

This chain links TRBV27 with TRBJ2-2, with a weak D call TRBD2 (6 bases). CDR3 length: 15 residues. Germline-derived CDR1 and CDR2 are MNHEY and SMNVEV (reference sequence). The germline V and J ends were trimmed by 5 bases and 5 bases, with 15 bases remaining between them. CDR3 nucleotide sequence: TGTGCCAGCAGTCGTGGGACCGCGGGGACCGGGGAGCTGTTTTTT. It specifies CASSRGTAGTGELFF.

V usage is TRBV2 and J usage is TRBJ1-6, with 9 bases matching TRBD1. The germline gives CDR1 SNHLY, CDR2 FYNNEI. Unmatched junction bases numbered 7, after V lost 7 bases and J lost 6 bases. This CDR3 contains 15 residues. The DNA of the CDR3 is TGTGCCAGCAATTCGGGGGGACAGGGTAATTCACCCCTCCACTTT. Encoded protein: CASNSGGQGNSPLHF.

The chain combines TRBV27 with TRBJ2-5, with D tentatively TRBD2 (6 bases). V was pared by 2 bases and J by 4 bases, with 14 bases between. The CDR3 consists of 15 residues. In germline, CDR1 is MNHEY, CDR2 SMNVEV (reference sequence). The CDR3 DNA sequence: TGTGCCAGCAGTTTACGTCGGCAGGGAGGAGAGACCCAGTACTTC. Translation gives CASSLRRQGGETQYF.